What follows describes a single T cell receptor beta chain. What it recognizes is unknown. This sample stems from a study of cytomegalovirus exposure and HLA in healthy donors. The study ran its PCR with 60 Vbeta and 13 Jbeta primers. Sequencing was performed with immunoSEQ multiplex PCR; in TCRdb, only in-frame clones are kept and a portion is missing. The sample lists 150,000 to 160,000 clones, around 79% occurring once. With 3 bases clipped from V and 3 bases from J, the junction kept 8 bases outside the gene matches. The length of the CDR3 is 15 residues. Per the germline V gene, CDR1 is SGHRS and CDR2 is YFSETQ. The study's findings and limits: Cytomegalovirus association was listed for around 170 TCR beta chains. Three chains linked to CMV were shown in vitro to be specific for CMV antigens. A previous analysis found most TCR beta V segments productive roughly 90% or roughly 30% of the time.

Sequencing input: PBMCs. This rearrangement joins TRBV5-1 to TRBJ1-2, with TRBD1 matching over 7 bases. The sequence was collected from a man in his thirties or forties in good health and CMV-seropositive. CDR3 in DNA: TGCGCCAGCAGCTCTGGACAGGTTTTTGACTATGGCTACACCTTC. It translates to CASSSGQVFDYGYTF.